This paragraph reports one TCR beta chain. Its antigen is still unknown. All TCR cDNA molecules were individually tagged with a unique molecular identifier. TCRdb ran MiXCR on the 5' RACE reads and lists one entry per CDR3 protein. Of around 7,500 distinct CDR3 sequences listed, less than 3.5% were seen once; the top ten hold around 21%. As to time point: sample taken at primary tumor resection. Germline V gene lookup returns CDR1 MNHNY and CDR2 SVGAGI (reference sequence). The CDR3 consists of 18 residues. Germline trimming cut 0 bases from V and 5 bases from J; bases unmatched to any gene: 16. The data stem from a study of spatial heterogeneity in lung cancer. Study-level findings and limits: Tumor mutation counts were tracked by expanded intratumoral alpha and beta TCR counts.

This clonotype originated in a male donor with early-stage non-small cell lung cancer. The V gene is TRBV6-6, the J gene TRBJ2-7, with TRBD2 matching 7 bases. The material sequenced was lung tumor tissue, taken at surgery. This CDR3 reads CASSYSTDGRGSRDEQYF. The CDR3 DNA reads as TGTGCCAGCAGTTACTCGACGGATGGGCGGGGGTCCCGAGACGAGCAGTACTTC.